Here is one TCR beta chain with its context. What it recognizes is unknown. These data come from a study of cytomegalovirus exposure and HLA in healthy donors. Whole-study results and caveats: Later findings reportedly placed an Asian-associated ancestry cluster below the roughly 660-donor mean for N-insertions. Sequencing likely generated an artifact that appeared as a cluster of highly shared sequence variants. As a later analysis showed, several of the most significant clusters appeared to be linked to common viral pathogens.

The PCR used 60 Vbeta and 13 Jbeta primers. Here immunoSEQ multiplex PCR was the method, and the copy in TCRdb shows in-frame clones only, minus some. The sample shows some 150,000 clones, roughly 84% of them seen only once. The CDR3 runs 15 residues. From germline, CDR1 is SSHAT and CDR2 FNYEAQ (reference sequence). With V trimmed by 5 bases and J by 4 bases, 6 bases remained unmatched. Healthy individuals who donated bone marrow served as the donors. This TCR derives from a male donor in good health and CMV-seronegative. The sequenced sample was PBMCs. The genes are TRBV7-7 and TRBJ2-1; the match to TRBD1 covers 9 bases. The CDR3 loop is CASSRGQGTYNEQFF. CDR3 nucleotides: TGTGCCAGCAGCCGGGGACAGGGAACGTACAATGAGCAGTTCTTC.